One and the same sample provided the 19 T cell receptor beta chains below, sequenced in a study of blood T cells in healthy people across ages. It was with a sample-barcoded 5' primer and a J-beta primer mix that a second PCR of roughly 7 to 12 cycles was run. TCRdb recomputed calls from the 5' RACE reads with MiXCR, one row per CDR3 protein. Of some 1.8 million distinct CDR3 sequences listed, about 39% were seen once; the top ten hold around 23%. Source material: blood. Receptor source: a human donor in good health.

V gene TRBV6-2 or TRBV6-3 combines with J gene TRBJ2-7; D gene uncertain. The CDR3 runs 14 residues. Per the germline V gene, CDR1 is MNHEY and CDR2 is SVGEGT. Trimming shortened V by 8 bases and J by 6 bases, and 20 bases separated the two germline ends. The CDR3 reads CASGRPSSGSEQYF. The DNA for the CDR3 is TGTGCCAGCGGAAGACCCTCCTCTGGTTCCGAGCAGTACTTC.

The V and J genes are TRBV10-3 and TRBJ1-1; D is undetermined. Per germline, CDR1 ENHRY and CDR2 SYGVKD. V lost 8 bases and J lost 8, with 12 bases in between. The CDR3 spans 11 residues. The CDR3 spells CAIASELEAFF. CDR3 nucleotides: TGTGCCATCGCCTCTGAACTGGAAGCTTTCTTT.

This clonotype was detected only a few times. The chain couples TRBV4-3 to TRBJ2-3; 12 bases match TRBD2. Germline loops: CDR1 LGHNA, CDR2 YSLEER. V lost 3 bases to trimming and J lost 2 bases; unmatched junction nucleotides: 3. The CDR3 sequence is 16 residues long. CDR3 amino acids: CASSHRTSGDTDTQYF. In DNA form, the CDR3 reads TGCGCCAGCAGCCACCGGACTAGCGGGGACACAGATACGCAGTATTTT.

In this sample, this clonotype turned up a few times. The rearrangement uses TRBV4-3 and TRBJ2-1; D is possibly TRBD2 (5 bases). Germline CDR1 is LGHNA and CDR2 is YSLEER. V was cut by 4 bases and J by 7 bases, with 17 bases left in between. The CDR3 sequence is 15 residues long. As DNA, the CDR3 is TGCGCCAGCAGCCTGCTCCACGGGGAAGAAAATGAGCAGTTCTTC. Translated: CASSLLHGEENEQFF.

As regards this clonotype: At one boundary the junction diverges from the germline segment, which might be a read error. The V call is TRBV27, the J call TRBJ1-1; D is uncertain. The CDR3 is made up of 13 amino acids. The germline V gene encodes CDR1 MNHEY and CDR2 SMNVEV (reference sequence). The CDR3 coding sequence is TGTACCAGCAGCTCGCCGGGGAACACTGAAGCTTTCTTT. It translates to CTSSSPGNTEAFF.

This chain connects TRBV29-1 to TRBJ1-2, with D unclear. Trimming removed 1 base from V and 9 bases from J, with 9 bases in between. Germline V gene data show CDR1 as SQVTM and CDR2 as ANQGSEA. This CDR3 contains 11 residues. The CDR3 DNA follows: TGCAGCGTTGAAGCGACGGAAAGCTACACCTTC. It codes for CSVEATESYTF.

This clonotype was detected only once. The CDR3 here is CASSLGTGVLTYEQYF. In DNA, the CDR3 is TGTGCCAGCAGCTTAGGGACAGGGGTCCTAACCTACGAGCAGTACTTC. The chain has TRBV7-2 and TRBJ2-7; 9 nucleotides line up with TRBD1. Trimming at V came to 1 base and at J to 2 bases, leaving 6 bases not matched to a gene. From germline, CDR1 is SGHTA and CDR2 FQGNSA. CDR3 length: 16 residues.

The chain joins TRBV5-8 to TRBJ1-2, with 8 nucleotides matching TRBD1. The CDR3 extends over 17 amino acids. Germline trimming cut 1 base from V and 5 bases from J; bases unmatched to any gene: 13. The germline V gene encodes CDR1 SGHTS and CDR2 YDEGEE. CDR3 in DNA: TGTGCCAGCAGCTTGTTGGCCAGGGGGCGTGGAAGATATGGCTACACCTTC. Its protein product is CASSLLARGRGRYGYTF.

The chain uses TRBV5-1 and TRBJ2-1; 8 positions match TRBD2. The CDR3 has 13 residues. The germline V gene encodes CDR1 SGHRS and CDR2 YFSETQ. The trim removed 7 bases at V and 7 bases at J, leaving 7 bases unmatched. CDR3 in DNA: TGCGCCAGCCGCCCGGCGGGGGGAAATGAGCAGTTCTTC. Residues: CASRPAGGNEQFF. Full variable domain (missing parts from reference TRBV5-1 and TRBJ2-1): KAGVTQTPRYLIKTRGQQVTLSCSPISGHRSVSWYQQTPGQGLQFLFEYFSETQRNKGNFPGRFSGRQFSNSRSEMNVSTLELGDSALYLCASRPAGGNEQFFGPGTRLTVL.

This clonotype has just a few counts. The gene calls are TRBV6-2 or TRBV6-3 and TRBJ2-7; D not certain. Germline loops: CDR1 MNHEY, CDR2 SVGEGT. CDR3 length: 14 amino acids. Deletions cut 7 bases from V and 3 bases from J, with 16 bases between. The CDR3 loop reads CASTTNLQNYEQYF. The CDR3 nucleotides are TGTGCCAGCACCACAAATTTACAGAACTACGAGCAGTACTTC.

The chain uses TRBV6-1 and TRBJ1-5; TRBD1 is a possible D gene (6 bases). Trimming shortened V by 6 bases and J by 6 bases, and 12 bases separated the two germline ends. The germline V gene has CDR1 MNHNS and CDR2 SASEGT. The CDR3 spans 13 residues. For the CDR3, the DNA is TGTGCCAGCAGGCAGGGGATAAGTCAGCCCCAGCATTTT. Translation gives CASRQGISQPQHF.

The chain combines TRBV4-2 with TRBJ2-7, with unresolved D. Gene TRBJ2-5 matches the end of the DNA better, so the J call may be wrong. CDR1 is LGHNA, CDR2 YNFKEQ, per germline. This CDR3 is 16 amino acids long. The CDR3 region has the DNA TGTGCCAGCAGCCAAGATGCTAACTATATTCTGAAGACCCAGTACTTC. Translated, it gives CASSQDANYILKTQYF.

The chain recombines TRBV12-3 or TRBV12-4 with TRBJ1-2; 7 positions agree with TRBD1. The CDR3 totals 13 residues. V was clipped by 7 bases and J by 4 bases; unmatched bases: 6. CDR3 in DNA: TGTGCCAGCACCCTGACAGGGCCCTATGGCTACACCTTC. Amino acids: CASTLTGPYGYTF.

This clonotype appeared once. This chain connects TRBV28 to TRBJ2-4, with D perhaps matching TRBD1 (5 bases). This CDR3 region has 15 residues. The V and J ends lost 6 bases and 13 bases respectively, with 25 bases between them. Per the germline V gene, CDR1 is MDHEN and CDR2 is SYDVKM. Here the CDR3 reads CASSRPGQGFGEQYF. The CDR3 DNA reads TGTGCCAGCAGCCGACCAGGTCAGGGTTTTGGAGAGCAGTACTTC.

The DNA of the CDR3 is TGTGCCAGCAGCCGATCCGGGACAGGGACCTCTGAAGCTTTCTTT. This gives the protein CASSRSGTGTSEAFF. The chain carries TRBV14 and TRBJ1-1, with 9 positions matching TRBD1. From germline, CDR1 is SGHDN and CDR2 FVKESK. The trim removed 4 bases at V and 6 bases at J, leaving 9 bases unmatched. The CDR3 has 15 residues.

This chain joins TRBV12-3 or TRBV12-4 and TRBJ2-1; D may be TRBD1 or TRBD2 (5 bases each). V was pared by 5 bases and J by 9 bases, with 17 bases between. There are 14 residues in the CDR3. The CDR3 loop reads CASSPGTGPSEQFF. The CDR3 DNA is TGTGCCAGCAGTCCGGGGACGGGGCCCTCTGAGCAGTTCTTC.

The J gene is TRBJ2-6, the V gene TRBV21-1; TRBD1, the table's D call, lacks a check against the DNA. TRBV21-1 is given as a pseudogene. CDR3 size: 18 residues. CDR3: CASSKNGTGVSGANVQTF. The CDR3 nucleotides read TGTGCCAGCAGCAAGAATGGGACAGGGGTCTCTGGGGCCAACGTCCAGACTTTC.

This chain connects TRBV18 to TRBJ2-1; D uncertain. The CDR3 has 15 residues. The V gene lost 3 bases and the J gene lost 4 bases, with 13 bases spanning the gap. Germline CDR1 reads KGHSH; CDR2 reads LQKENI. CDR3 nucleotides: TGTGCCAGCTCACCCGGATCTACGGTATACAATGAGCAGTTCTTC. It codes for CASSPGSTVYNEQFF.

A few counts support this clonotype. J is TRBJ1-1 and V is TRBV29-1; D uncertain. The germline V gene encodes CDR1 SQVTM and CDR2 ANQGSEA. Trimming took off 5 bases at V and 3 bases at J, with 7 bases between the two ends. The CDR3 has 11 amino acids. DNA of the CDR3: TGCAGCGTTAGTGCCCACACTGAAGCTTTCTTT. Protein sequence: CSVSAHTEAFF.